This T cell receptor beta chain came from a study of siplizumab effects on memory and regulatory T cells. The study's findings and limits: Significant reduction of alloreactive sequences traceable to unstimulated CD4+ memory cells was observed with siplizumab. An assignable naive or memory phenotype was lacking in roughly 80-96% of proliferating CD4+ or CD8+ clones. Under siplizumab, an average about 70% of mappable alloreactive CD4+ clones were Treg-derived, compared with approximately 25% in controls.

Roughly 10^5 TCR templates were measured in each sample. TCRdb's copy holds only in-frame clones and misses some; the assay was immunoSEQ multiplex PCR. Of roughly 120,000 clones detected, 90% to 95% appear once; the ten largest clones hold 0.6% to 0.8%. About this clone itself: Antigen unknown.

The CDR3 extends over 13 amino acids. Per germline, CDR1 MGHRA and CDR2 YSYEKL. Trimming removed 1 base at V and 5 bases at J, with 8 bases between. The rearrangement links TRBV4-1 to TRBJ1-1; D is ambiguous. This receptor was obtained from a human donor in good health. Source material: Tregs sorted from blood. The CDR3 DNA follows: TGCGCCAGCAGCCAAGGCCGAGGTACTGAAGCTTTCTTT. Translated: CASSQGRGTEAFF.